This T cell receptor beta chain came from a study of blood T cell repertoires in COVID-19. Study in general: PBMCs, B-cell-depleted T cells, or T cells provided the cDNA or gDNA that made up the material.

CDR1 and CDR2 (germline): KGHSH, LQKENI. Trimming left V 0 bases short and J 8 bases short, with 13 bases between. CDR3 length: 15 residues. In this sample, this clone turned up a few times. This table comes from immunoSEQ multiplex PCR, and its TCRdb copy is limited to in-frame clones, with some not included. The sample consists of tens of thousands of clones, over 70% of them appearing once. Source material: peripheral blood. This TCR was recovered from a human donor in a cohort sampled during active COVID-19. V is TRBV18 and J is TRBJ1-4; the D is unclear. The CDR3 coding sequence is TGTGCCAGCTCACCACCCTCGGTCCTGAGGGAAAAACTGTTTTTT. Translated, it gives CASSPPSVLREKLFF.